The rows below give T cell receptor beta chains drawn from one sample of a study of cytomegalovirus exposure and HLA in healthy donors. Sequencing used immunoSEQ multiplex PCR; TCRdb keeps in-frame clones, though not all of them. This sample has 140,000 to 150,000 clones; 60% to 85% occur once, and the top ten carry less than 15%. Sequenced input: PBMCs. The receptors were gathered from a man aged 40-50 years in good health and CMV-seropositive. Each CDR3 is given with its conserved first and last residue. A D gene is named only where the DNA matches it firmly. Where a row states a size, it is once, few, many or the class of an expanded clone; other rows omit it.

cdr3_length | j_call | v_call | d_call | clone_size | cdr3_aa | cdr3_nt
14 | TRBJ2-1 | TRBV5-1 | . | . | CASTPGTFDNEQFF | TGCGCCAGCACCCCTGGGACTTTTGACAATGAGCAGTTCTTC
13 | TRBJ1-5 | TRBV5-4 | . | once | CASSLGGDQPQHF | TGTGCCAGCAGCTTGGGGGGAGATCAGCCCCAGCATTTT
14 | TRBJ1-1 | TRBV7-9 | TRBD1 | . | CASSLQGVNTEAFF | TGTGCCAGCAGCTTACAGGGGGTGAACACTGAAGCTTTCTTT
15 | TRBJ2-2 | TRBV5-6 | . | . | CASSLAEVRTGELFF | TGTGCCAGCAGCTTGGCGGAGGTTCGAACCGGGGAGCTGTTTTTT
16 | TRBJ2-1 | TRBV10-3 | TRBD2 | . | CAISGALAVVYNEQFF | TGTGCCATCAGTGGTGCTCTAGCGGTAGTTTACAATGAGCAGTTCTTC
11 | TRBJ2-1 | TRBV30 | TRBD2 | . | CAAGGGVEQFF | TGTGCCGCGGGGGGCGGGGTGGAGCAGTTCTTC
15 | TRBJ2-1 | TRBV30 | TRBD2 | . | CAWSVRLAGYNEQFF | TGTGCCTGGAGTGTACGACTAGCGGGGTACAATGAGCAGTTCTTC
14 | TRBJ1-6 | TRBV7-9 | . | . | CASSLEDSFSPLHF | TGTGCCAGCAGCTTAGAAGACAGTTTTTCACCCCTCCACTTT
13 | TRBJ1-5 | TRBV19 | . | . | CASNRVSNQPQHF | TGTGCCAGTAACAGGGTTAGCAATCAGCCCCAGCATTTT
15 | TRBJ2-7 | TRBV4-1 | . | few | CASSQFSGVFYEQYF | TGCGCCAGCAGCCAATTCTCGGGAGTCTTCTACGAGCAGTACTTC
13 | TRBJ2-5 | TRBV5-4 | . | few | CASSPDRQETQYF | TGTGCCAGCAGCCCGGACAGACAAGAGACCCAGTACTTC
13 | TRBJ2-3 | TRBV7-3 | . | few | CASSFRGADTQYF | TGTGCCAGCAGCTTCCGGGGTGCGGATACGCAGTATTTT
13 | TRBJ1-1 | TRBV7-9 | . | . | CASSLTVNTEAFF | TGTGCCAGCAGCCTGACAGTGAACACTGAAGCTTTCTTT
12 | TRBJ2-3 | TRBV7-2 | . | once | CASSLTGDTQYF | TGTGCCAGCAGCTTAACTGGAGATACGCAGTATTTT
15 | TRBJ2-5 | TRBV15 | . | . | CATSRDQGGQETQYF | TGTGCCACCAGCAGAGATCAGGGAGGACAAGAGACCCAGTACTTC
15 | TRBJ2-2 | TRBV5-1 | . | . | CASSLDRGGTGELFF | TGCGCCAGCAGCTTGGATCGGGGAGGCACCGGGGAGCTGTTTTTT
15 | TRBJ1-3 | TRBV7-9 | . | . | CSSSLGGYSGNTIYF | TGTTCCAGCAGCTTGGGAGGTTACTCTGGAAACACCATATATTTT
12 | TRBJ2-7 | TRBV5-6 | . | . | CASSLSDYEQYF | TGTGCCAGCAGCCTGTCAGACTACGAGCAGTACTTC